This TCR beta chain was identified during a study of T-cell reconstitution after alpha-beta-depleted transplantation in children. Unique molecular identifiers were used in preparing the TCRbeta library. One entry per CDR3 protein, called by TCRdb with MiXCR from the PCR reads. The sample contains about 980,000 distinct CDR3 sequences, around 30% of which appear only once. V lost 0 bases and J lost 6, with 9 bases in between. The CDR3 has 13 residues. In germline, CDR1 is SGHRS, CDR2 YFSETQ. The receptor was isolated from a boy less than two years old who had a stem cell transplant for SCID, so the T cells may come from the graft donor. The chain combines TRBV5-1 with TRBJ1-1; perhaps TRBD1 as D (6 bases). Sequences were derived from PBMCs, mostly from graft donor cells, sampled 360 days after TCRalphabeta/CD19-depleted stem cell transplant. This CDR3 is CASSLDRASEAFF. CDR3 DNA: TGCGCCAGCAGCTTGGACAGGGCGTCTGAAGCTTTCTTT.